The TCR beta chain described here comes from a study of prognosis after radiotherapy for stage I lung cancer. Genomic DNA yielded TCR beta CDR3, amplified by two-round multiplex PCR. The first round of PCR was done with primers that matched each TRBV and TRBJ gene. TCRdb ran MiXCR on the multiplex PCR reads and lists one entry per CDR3 protein. The data hold around 30,000 distinct CDR3 sequences, with 30% to 35% observed a single time. Study-wide results and caveats: Determination of whether the expanded TCR clones were tumor-specific was not performed.

At each of two time points, about 6.5 milliliters of venous blood were taken. Trimming left V 5 bases short and J 6 bases short, with 8 bases between. Germline CDR1 and CDR2: SGHAT and FQNNGV. The CDR3 has 11 residues. Many counts were recorded for this clonotype. The antigen is unknown. The clonotype originates from a donor older than 45 with non-small cell lung cancer. The specimen comprised PBMCs, sampled before or after stereotactic body radiation therapy (not recorded which). The chain combines TRBV11-2 with TRBJ2-7, with D hard to call. The CDR3 DNA reads TGTGCCAGCAGCCCCCTGGGCGAGCAGTACTTC. It translates to CASSPLGEQYF. The whole variable domain, remainder taken from reference TRBV11-2 and TRBJ2-7, is EAGVAQSPRYKIIEKRQSVAFWCNPISGHATLYWYQQILGQGPKLLIQFQNNGVVDDSQLPKDRFSAERLKGVDSTLKIQPAKLEDSAVYLCASSPLGEQYFGPGTRLTVT.